Listed below are T cell receptor beta chains from one sample, sequenced in a study of blood T cell repertoires in COVID-19. Profiling relied on immunoSEQ multiplex PCR, and the TCRdb table lists in-frame clones only, not all of them. The sample carries around 68,000 clones, around four fifths recorded once. Sequencing was done on a sample of peripheral blood. Every receptor here comes from a woman aged 45-65 years with acute or convalescent COVID-19. The CDR3 runs from the conserved cysteine through the conserved F or W. The D gene is left open where the match is weak. Size is omitted from some rows. Given values are once, few, many or a class for expanded clones.

d_gene: NA
abundance: once
v_gene: TRBV12-3/TRBV12-4
j_gene: TRBJ2-5
CDR3nt: TGTGCCAGCAGCCCGACAGGTGTGGAGACCCAGTACTTC
CDR3aa: CASSPTGVETQYF

d_gene: NA
abundance: few
v_gene: TRBV5-1
j_gene: TRBJ2-1
CDR3nt: TGCGCCAGCAGCCTCGGGGTATACAATGAGCAGTTCTTC
CDR3aa: CASSLGVYNEQFF

d_gene: NA
abundance: few
v_gene: TRBV4-3
j_gene: TRBJ1-3
CDR3nt: TGCGCCAGCAGCCAAGAGGTCACTTACGTCTCTGGAAACACCATATATTTT
CDR3aa: CASSQEVTYVSGNTIYF

d_gene: NA
abundance: once
v_gene: TRBV25-1
j_gene: TRBJ2-1
CDR3nt: TGTGCCAGCAGTGCTACCGAGGGACAACACTCCTACAATGAGCAGTTCTTC
CDR3aa: CASSATEGQHSYNEQFF

d_gene: NA
abundance: NA
v_gene: TRBV7-2
j_gene: TRBJ2-1
CDR3nt: TGTGCCAGCAGCTTAGCGGGGGGGCTCAATGAGCAGTTCTTC
CDR3aa: CASSLAGGLNEQFF

d_gene: NA
abundance: NA
v_gene: TRBV19
j_gene: TRBJ2-2
CDR3nt: TGTGCCAGTAGTATCATTTATAGTTCGAACACCGGGGAGCTGTTTTTT
CDR3aa: CASSIIYSSNTGELFF

d_gene: TRBD1
abundance: NA
v_gene: TRBV28
j_gene: TRBJ1-5
CDR3nt: TGTGCCAGCAGGTCGACAGGGGTGGGTCAGCCCCAGCATTTT
CDR3aa: CASRSTGVGQPQHF

d_gene: NA
abundance: NA
v_gene: TRBV6-5
j_gene: TRBJ1-4
CDR3nt: TGTGCCAGCAGTTACAGGGGGGGTGAAAAACTGTTTTTT
CDR3aa: CASSYRGGEKLFF

d_gene: TRBD2
abundance: NA
v_gene: TRBV7-2
j_gene: TRBJ2-7
CDR3nt: TGTGCCAGCAGTTTGACTAGCTTGGGTTCCTACGAGCAGTACTTC
CDR3aa: CASSLTSLGSYEQYF

d_gene: NA
abundance: NA
v_gene: TRBV18
j_gene: TRBJ1-1
CDR3nt: TGTGCCAGCTCATCAGGGATGAACACTGAAGCTTTCTTT
CDR3aa: CASSSGMNTEAFF

d_gene: TRBD1
abundance: few
v_gene: TRBV28
j_gene: TRBJ1-2
CDR3nt: TGTGCCATCGCATCAGATGGGACAGGAATAAACTATGGCTACACCTTC
CDR3aa: CAIASDGTGINYGYTF

d_gene: NA
abundance: NA
v_gene: TRBV10-3
j_gene: TRBJ2-7
CDR3nt: TGTGCCATCAGTACAGGATTACCCTCCTACGAGCAGTACTTC
CDR3aa: CAISTGLPSYEQYF

d_gene: NA
abundance: few
v_gene: TRBV2
j_gene: TRBJ1-5
CDR3nt: TGTGCCAGCAAAACCGGACAGAATAGCAATCAGCCCCAGCATTTT
CDR3aa: CASKTGQNSNQPQHF

d_gene: TRBD1
abundance: NA
v_gene: TRBV5-1
j_gene: TRBJ1-2
CDR3nt: TGCGCCAGCAGCTTACTGACAGGGGGCAATCAGGGCTACACCTTC
CDR3aa: CASSLLTGGNQGYTF

d_gene: NA
abundance: NA
v_gene: TRBV6-2/TRBV6-3
j_gene: TRBJ1-5
CDR3nt: TGTGCCAGCAGTTACCTCGACAGTAATCAGCCCCAGCATTTT
CDR3aa: CASSYLDSNQPQHF

d_gene: NA
abundance: NA
v_gene: TRBV5-1
j_gene: TRBJ2-1
CDR3nt: TGCGCCAGCAATGCCGGACAGTCAACTGAGCAGTTCTTC
CDR3aa: CASNAGQSTEQFF

d_gene: TRBD2
abundance: NA
v_gene: TRBV7-3
j_gene: TRBJ2-5
CDR3nt: TGTGCCAGCAGCTTAACCGGGGGGTTCCAAGAGACCCAGTACTTC
CDR3aa: CASSLTGGFQETQYF

d_gene: TRBD2
abundance: NA
v_gene: TRBV3-1/TRBV3-2
j_gene: TRBJ2-3
CDR3nt: TGTGCCAGCAGCCAAGTGGGCGGGGGGGCTGGAGATACGCAGTATTTT
CDR3aa: CASSQVGGGAGDTQYF

d_gene: TRBD1
abundance: NA
v_gene: TRBV9
j_gene: TRBJ1-5
CDR3nt: TGTGCCAGCAGCGTAGGGGACAGCAAGGGCCAGCCCCAGCATTTT
CDR3aa: CASSVGDSKGQPQHF

d_gene: NA
abundance: few
v_gene: TRBV6-6
j_gene: TRBJ1-1
CDR3nt: TGTGCCAGCAGTTACTCAGAGATGAACACTGAAGCTTTCTTT
CDR3aa: CASSYSEMNTEAFF

d_gene: TRBD1
abundance: once
v_gene: TRBV10-2
j_gene: TRBJ1-1
CDR3nt: TGCGCCAGCAGTGCAGGGGGGACTGAAGCTTTCTTT
CDR3aa: CASSAGGTEAFF

d_gene: TRBD1
abundance: few
v_gene: TRBV6-5
j_gene: TRBJ1-4
CDR3nt: TGTGCCAGCAGTTATTGGACAGGGGATGAAAAACTGTTTTTT
CDR3aa: CASSYWTGDEKLFF

d_gene: NA
abundance: few
v_gene: TRBV27
j_gene: TRBJ1-3
CDR3nt: TGTGCCAGCAGGCCGGGACTGAACTCTGGAAACACCATATATTTT
CDR3aa: CASRPGLNSGNTIYF

d_gene: NA
abundance: NA
v_gene: TRBV7-8
j_gene: TRBJ1-6
CDR3nt: TGTGCCAGCAGCTTATGGACAGAGCCGGGGAATTCACCCCTCCACTTT
CDR3aa: CASSLWTEPGNSPLHF

d_gene: NA
abundance: NA
v_gene: TRBV2
j_gene: TRBJ2-4
CDR3nt: TGTGCCAGCAGTGAGGCGGGGGCAGAAAACATTCAGTACTTC
CDR3aa: CASSEAGAENIQYF

d_gene: TRBD1
abundance: NA
v_gene: TRBV19
j_gene: TRBJ2-7
CDR3nt: TGTGCCAGTGGCGGACAGGGCGACGAGCAGTACTTC
CDR3aa: CASGGQGDEQYF

d_gene: NA
abundance: NA
v_gene: TRBV9
j_gene: TRBJ1-2
CDR3nt: TGTGCCAGCAGCGCGGGTAATGGCTACACCTTC
CDR3aa: CASSAGNGYTF

d_gene: TRBD1
abundance: NA
v_gene: TRBV28
j_gene: TRBJ2-7
CDR3nt: TGTGCCAGCAGTTTAGGGTCTCGGTGGACCGGGACAGTACCCTACGAGCAGTACTTC
CDR3aa: CASSLGSRWTGTVPYEQYF

d_gene: NA
abundance: once
v_gene: TRBV5-1
j_gene: TRBJ2-1
CDR3nt: TGCGCCAGCAGCTTGGGGGGGCCTATCAATGAGCAGTTCTTC
CDR3aa: CASSLGGPINEQFF

d_gene: TRBD1
abundance: once
v_gene: TRBV7-3
j_gene: TRBJ1-2
CDR3nt: TGTGCCAGCAGCTTAAAATTTCCGGGACAGGGGGCTCGCTATGGCTACACCTTC
CDR3aa: CASSLKFPGQGARYGYTF

d_gene: TRBD2
abundance: NA
v_gene: TRBV5-4
j_gene: TRBJ2-3
CDR3nt: TGTGCCAGCAGCTTGACTAGCGGGAGGTTCACAGATACGCAGTATTTT
CDR3aa: CASSLTSGRFTDTQYF

d_gene: TRBD1
abundance: NA
v_gene: TRBV5-1
j_gene: TRBJ2-7
CDR3nt: TGCGCCAGCAGCTGGGGGACAGGGGTAGCCTACGAGCAGTACTTC
CDR3aa: CASSWGTGVAYEQYF

d_gene: TRBD2
abundance: NA
v_gene: TRBV27
j_gene: TRBJ2-3
CDR3nt: TGTGCCACCCGACTAGCGGGAGGAGGTGTGGATACGCAGTATTTT
CDR3aa: CATRLAGGGVDTQYF

d_gene: NA
abundance: NA
v_gene: TRBV5-6
j_gene: TRBJ2-7
CDR3nt: TGTGCCAGCAGCTTAGGGGCCCGCTCCTACGAGCAGTACTTC
CDR3aa: CASSLGARSYEQYF

d_gene: TRBD2
abundance: NA
v_gene: TRBV7-2
j_gene: TRBJ2-5
CDR3nt: TGTGCCAGCAGCGAGGTCGGGACTAGGGGAGAGACCCAGTACTTC
CDR3aa: CASSEVGTRGETQYF

d_gene: NA
abundance: NA
v_gene: TRBV5-1
j_gene: TRBJ1-1
CDR3nt: TGCGCCAGCAGCGGACAGAATTTCCTCACTGAAGCTTTCTTT
CDR3aa: CASSGQNFLTEAFF

d_gene: NA
abundance: NA
v_gene: TRBV19
j_gene: TRBJ1-1
CDR3nt: TGTGCCAGTAGTAAACACAGGAACACTGAAGCTTTCTTT
CDR3aa: CASSKHRNTEAFF

d_gene: NA
abundance: NA
v_gene: TRBV15
j_gene: TRBJ1-2
CDR3nt: TGTGCCACCAGCAGAGATGCAGGGATTCATGGCTACACCTTC
CDR3aa: CATSRDAGIHGYTF

d_gene: NA
abundance: NA
v_gene: TRBV21-1
j_gene: TRBJ2-7
CDR3nt: TGTGCCAGCAGCAATCGGGACAGGGCCTACGAGCAGTACTTC
CDR3aa: CASSNRDRAYEQYF

d_gene: TRBD1
abundance: NA
v_gene: TRBV5-6
j_gene: TRBJ1-1
CDR3nt: TGTGCCAGCAGCGACAGGGTCGCGGCTTTCTTT
CDR3aa: CASSDRVAAFF

d_gene: TRBD2
abundance: many
v_gene: TRBV18
j_gene: TRBJ2-1
CDR3nt: TGTGCCAGCTCACTAGATCTAGCGGGAGCCGGAGACAATGAGCAGTTCTTC
CDR3aa: CASSLDLAGAGDNEQFF

d_gene: TRBD1
abundance: NA
v_gene: TRBV24-1
j_gene: TRBJ1-5
CDR3nt: TGTGCCACCAGGAGTTCTAGCGGACAGGGTGTTTATAGCAATCAGCCCCAGCATTTT
CDR3aa: CATRSSSGQGVYSNQPQHF

d_gene: NA
abundance: few
v_gene: TRBV28
j_gene: TRBJ1-2
CDR3nt: TGTGCCAGCAGTGATAGCTATGGCTACACCTTC
CDR3aa: CASSDSYGYTF

d_gene: TRBD2
abundance: NA
v_gene: TRBV4-3
j_gene: TRBJ2-5
CDR3nt: TGCGCCAGCAGCCCCGGGGTAGCGGGAGTGTGGGAGACCCAGTACTTC
CDR3aa: CASSPGVAGVWETQYF

d_gene: NA
abundance: NA
v_gene: TRBV20-1
j_gene: TRBJ1-1
CDR3nt: TGCAGTGCTGGAGTCGTCCGGGGTCCCTTT
CDR3aa: CSAGVVRGPF

d_gene: NA
abundance: NA
v_gene: TRBV9
j_gene: TRBJ1-1
CDR3nt: TGTGCCAGCAGCGTAGGAGATAACACTGAAGCTTTCTTT
CDR3aa: CASSVGDNTEAFF

d_gene: TRBD1
abundance: NA
v_gene: TRBV3-1/TRBV3-2
j_gene: TRBJ2-3
CDR3nt: TGTGCCAGCAGCGAGACAGGGGCGGGCACAGATACGCAGTATTTT
CDR3aa: CASSETGAGTDTQYF

d_gene: NA
abundance: NA
v_gene: TRBV10-3
j_gene: TRBJ1-2
CDR3nt: TGTGCCATCAGTGATGTAGGGGCGAACTATGGCTACACCTTC
CDR3aa: CAISDVGANYGYTF

d_gene: TRBD1
abundance: NA
v_gene: TRBV19
j_gene: TRBJ1-1
CDR3nt: TGTGCCAGTAGTATAGATACTCCGGACAGGATTAACACTGAAGCTTTCTTT
CDR3aa: CASSIDTPDRINTEAFF

d_gene: TRBD1
abundance: NA
v_gene: TRBV7-8
j_gene: TRBJ2-7
CDR3nt: TGTGCCAGCAGCATTATGGGGGGACAGGGATTGCAGGAGCAGTACTTC
CDR3aa: CASSIMGGQGLQEQYF

d_gene: NA
abundance: once
v_gene: TRBV7-3
j_gene: TRBJ2-1
CDR3nt: TGTGCCAGCAGCTTGGAACAGGGAAGCAATGAGCAGTTCTTC
CDR3aa: CASSLEQGSNEQFF

d_gene: NA
abundance: NA
v_gene: TRBV5-1
j_gene: TRBJ1-6
CDR3nt: TGCGCCAGCAGCTTGGACAGGGTGGATAATTCACCCCTCCACTTT
CDR3aa: CASSLDRVDNSPLHF

d_gene: NA
abundance: NA
v_gene: TRBV19
j_gene: TRBJ2-6
CDR3nt: TGTGCCAGTACAGGGTCTCGATTGGCGGCCCCTGGGGCCAACGTCCTGACTTTC
CDR3aa: CASTGSRLAAPGANVLTF

d_gene: TRBD1
abundance: NA
v_gene: TRBV5-1
j_gene: TRBJ1-4
CDR3nt: TGCGCCAGCAGCTTGGCAGGGACAGGGGATGAAAAACTGTTTTTT
CDR3aa: CASSLAGTGDEKLFF

d_gene: NA
abundance: NA
v_gene: TRBV6-2/TRBV6-3
j_gene: TRBJ1-2
CDR3nt: TGTGCCAGCAGTTACTACACAGGGAACTATGGCTACACCTTC
CDR3aa: CASSYYTGNYGYTF